The T cell receptor (beta chain) under discussion was sequenced for a study of response to subunit inactivated influenza vaccine. Trimming pared 6 bases from V and 1 base from J, leaving 13 bases between. The CDR3 runs to 15 residues. TCRdb re-called the RT-PCR reads with MiXCR, one entry per CDR3 protein. The repertoire holds some 570,000 distinct CDR3 sequences, with roughly 10% as singletons. This clonotype turned up a few times. The same data also contributed to another study, on T cells expressing NK-cell markers. That paper states: Libraries used 5'RACE template switching adding universal primer site and UMIs. With respect to HCMV, most of the eight sequenced donors were seropositive, and one was seronegative. Dominance of the CD3+CD56-NKG2C+ fraction by these clonotypes also held in a handful of donors.

This TCR was recovered from a man aged 50 to 60 who received an inactivated influenza vaccine. Sample: PBMCs from blood, taken on the day of vaccination. The chain recombines TRBV12-3 or TRBV12-4 with TRBJ1-5; maybe TRBD1 (6 bases). The CDR3, as DNA: TGTGCCAGCAGGCCAAGGGGGGGGAGCAATCAGCCCCAGCATTTT. This sequence encodes CASRPRGGSNQPQHF.